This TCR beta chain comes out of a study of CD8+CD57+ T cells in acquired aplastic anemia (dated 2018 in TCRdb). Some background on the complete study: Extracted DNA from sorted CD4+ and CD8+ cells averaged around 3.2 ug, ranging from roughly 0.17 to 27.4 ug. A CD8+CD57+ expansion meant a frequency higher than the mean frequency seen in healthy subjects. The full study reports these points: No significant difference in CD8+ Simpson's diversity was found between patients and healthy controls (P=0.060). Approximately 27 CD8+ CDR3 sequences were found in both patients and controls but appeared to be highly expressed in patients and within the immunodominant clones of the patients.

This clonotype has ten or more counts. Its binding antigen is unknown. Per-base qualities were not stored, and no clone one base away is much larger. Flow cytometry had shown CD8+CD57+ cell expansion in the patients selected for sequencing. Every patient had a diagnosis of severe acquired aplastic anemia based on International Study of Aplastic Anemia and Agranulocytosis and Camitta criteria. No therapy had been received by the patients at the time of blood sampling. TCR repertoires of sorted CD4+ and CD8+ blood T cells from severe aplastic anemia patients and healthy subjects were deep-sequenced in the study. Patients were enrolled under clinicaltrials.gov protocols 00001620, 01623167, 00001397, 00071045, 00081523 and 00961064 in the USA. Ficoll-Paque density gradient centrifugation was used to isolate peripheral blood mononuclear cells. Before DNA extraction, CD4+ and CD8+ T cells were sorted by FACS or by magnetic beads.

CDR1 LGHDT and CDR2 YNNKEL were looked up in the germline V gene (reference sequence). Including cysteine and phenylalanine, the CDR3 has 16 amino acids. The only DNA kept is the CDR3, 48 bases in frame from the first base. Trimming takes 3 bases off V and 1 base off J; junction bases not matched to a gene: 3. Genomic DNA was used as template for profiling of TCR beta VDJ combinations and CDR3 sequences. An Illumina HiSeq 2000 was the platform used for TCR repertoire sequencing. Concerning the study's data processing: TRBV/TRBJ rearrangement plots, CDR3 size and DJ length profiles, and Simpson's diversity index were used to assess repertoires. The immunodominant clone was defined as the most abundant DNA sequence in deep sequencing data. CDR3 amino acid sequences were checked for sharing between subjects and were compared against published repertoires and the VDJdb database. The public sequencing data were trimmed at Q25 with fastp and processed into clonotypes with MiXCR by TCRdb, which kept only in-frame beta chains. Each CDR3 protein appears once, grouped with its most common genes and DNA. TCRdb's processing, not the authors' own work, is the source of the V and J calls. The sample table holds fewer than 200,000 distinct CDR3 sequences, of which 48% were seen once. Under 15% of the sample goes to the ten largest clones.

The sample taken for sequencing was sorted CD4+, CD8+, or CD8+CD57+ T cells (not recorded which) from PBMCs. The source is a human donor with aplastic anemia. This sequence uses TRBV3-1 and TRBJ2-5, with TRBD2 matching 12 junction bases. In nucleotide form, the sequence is TGTGCCAGCAGCCAGGGACTAGCGGGCCGCCAAGAGACCCAGTACTTC. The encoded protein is CASSQGLAGRQETQYF.